This TCR beta chain was captured by sequencing in a study of blood T cell repertoires in COVID-19. This clone showed up just a few times. This CDR3 region has 17 residues. In germline, CDR1 is LNHDA, CDR2 SQIVND (reference sequence). V was pared by 5 bases and J by 2 bases, with 13 bases of the junction left unmatched. Assay used: immunoSEQ multiplex PCR; TCRdb lists only in-frame clones, some missing. This table holds some 45,000 clones, approximately 86% found once. The rearrangement uses TRBV19 and TRBJ2-7, with 9 positions matching TRBD1. The source material was peripheral blood. This receptor was taken from a man in his 70s with acute or convalescent COVID-19. CDR3 amino acids: CASSLFGGQGIPYEQYF. The CDR3 bases are TGTGCCAGTAGTCTTTTCGGGGGACAGGGTATTCCCTACGAGCAGTACTTC.